The rows below give T cell receptor beta chains drawn from one sample of a study of OX40 agonist ivuxolimab in advanced cancers. Measured with immunoSEQ multiplex PCR; TCRdb has only the in-frame clones, and not every one. The table has approximately 54,000 clones, roughly 92% seen once; the top ten hold over 9.5%. The input for sequencing was CD4+ or CD8+ T cells sorted from blood, taken in a trial of the OX40 agonist ivuxolimab. These receptors all stem from an adult with an advanced solid tumor such as melanoma, head and neck, liver or kidney cancer. CDR3s include the opening cysteine and the closing phenylalanine or tryptophan. Each record gives: J gene, CDR3 length, V gene, CDR3 protein.

J gene: TRBJ2-7; CDR3 length: 13; V gene: TRBV28; CDR3 protein: CASSFNQGYEQYF
J gene: TRBJ2-7; CDR3 length: 13; V gene: TRBV5-5; CDR3 protein: CASSLLTIYEQYF
J gene: TRBJ2-5; CDR3 length: 16; V gene: TRBV5-6; CDR3 protein: CASSRGTSGREETQYF
J gene: TRBJ2-1; CDR3 length: 15; V gene: TRBV19; CDR3 protein: CASSRGGEGYNEQFF
J gene: TRBJ1-4; CDR3 length: 15; V gene: TRBV9; CDR3 protein: CASSPRQGANEKLFF
J gene: TRBJ2-2; CDR3 length: 15; V gene: TRBV5-1; CDR3 protein: CASAVGLLNTGELFF
J gene: TRBJ2-1; CDR3 length: 15; V gene: TRBV10-2; CDR3 protein: CASSEWGQGDNEQFF
J gene: TRBJ1-1; CDR3 length: 13; V gene: TRBV11-1; CDR3 protein: CASSFDRNTEAFF
J gene: TRBJ2-1; CDR3 length: 15; V gene: TRBV7-2; CDR3 protein: CASSLAPGGYNEQFF
J gene: TRBJ1-4; CDR3 length: 15; V gene: TRBV28; CDR3 protein: CASSSHGGGNEKLFF
J gene: TRBJ2-7; CDR3 length: 18; V gene: TRBV4-1; CDR3 protein: CASSQASARAKYSYEQYF
J gene: TRBJ2-7; CDR3 length: 15; V gene: TRBV10-2; CDR3 protein: CASRTGPTGTYEQYF
J gene: TRBJ2-3; CDR3 length: 13; V gene: TRBV6-4; CDR3 protein: CASSREGGDTQYF
J gene: TRBJ1-2; CDR3 length: 14; V gene: TRBV28; CDR3 protein: CASTSLGRPGGYTF
J gene: TRBJ2-2; CDR3 length: 15; V gene: TRBV7-2; CDR3 protein: CASSLVPGFTGELFF
J gene: TRBJ2-1; CDR3 length: 15; V gene: TRBV7-8; CDR3 protein: CASSLEPAGWNEQFF
J gene: TRBJ2-7; CDR3 length: 16; V gene: TRBV28; CDR3 protein: CASSGSGGVGTYEQYF
J gene: TRBJ2-3; CDR3 length: 15; V gene: TRBV29-1; CDR3 protein: CSVEGGSGGTDTQYF
J gene: TRBJ2-2; CDR3 length: 15; V gene: TRBV2; CDR3 protein: CASSERTGGTGELFF
J gene: TRBJ1-2; CDR3 length: 14; V gene: TRBV5-1; CDR3 protein: CASSSGQGPYGYTF
J gene: TRBJ2-5; CDR3 length: 14; V gene: TRBV6-5; CDR3 protein: CASSYSRVQETQYF
J gene: TRBJ1-3; CDR3 length: 14; V gene: TRBV6-5; CDR3 protein: CASSYHPSGNTIYF
J gene: TRBJ2-1; CDR3 length: 16; V gene: TRBV7-2; CDR3 protein: CASSFSGASSYNEQFF
J gene: TRBJ1-1; CDR3 length: 12; V gene: TRBV18; CDR3 protein: CASSPLGTEAFF
J gene: TRBJ1-5; CDR3 length: 16; V gene: TRBV4-1; CDR3 protein: CASSQGEDRSNQPQHF